The 12 T cell receptor beta chains presented below share a single source sample, sequenced in a study of blood T cell repertoires in COVID-19. Here immunoSEQ multiplex PCR was the method, and the copy in TCRdb shows in-frame clones only, minus some. The table records some 110,000 clones, 87% of them present only once. Specimen: peripheral blood. The source of these receptors is a human donor in a cohort sampled during active COVID-19.

The chain links TRBV7-6 to TRBJ2-7, with D tentatively TRBD2 (7 bases). Trimming shortened V by 0 bases and J by 3 bases, and 12 bases separated the two germline ends. The germline V gene has CDR1 SGHVS and CDR2 FNYEAQ. CDR3 length equals 15 residues. CDR3: CASSLAHGGHYEQYF. In DNA, the CDR3 is TGTGCCAGCAGCTTAGCCCACGGGGGGCACTACGAGCAGTACTTC.

This clone came up a few times. This rearrangement joins TRBV6-5 to TRBJ2-1; 7 positions match TRBD2. The CDR3 covers 15 residues. J lost 0 bases, V lost 10 bases, and 9 bases had no gene match. Germline lookup yields CDR1 MNHEY and CDR2 SVGAGI. The chain's CDR3 is CATNRAGSSYNEQFF. In DNA form, the CDR3 reads TGTGCCACAAACCGAGCGGGGAGCTCCTACAATGAGCAGTTCTTC.

The chain uses TRBV5-6 and TRBJ2-5; TRBD2 matches at 13 bases. Trimming cost V 4 bases and J 4 bases; bases outside gene matches: 7. This CDR3 region has 16 residues. Germline values: CDR1 SGHDT, CDR2 YYEEEE. In DNA form, the CDR3 reads TGTGCCAGCAGCCCAGAACTAGCGGGGGGGCGAGAGACCCAGTACTTC. Its protein is CASSPELAGGRETQYF.

J is TRBJ1-4 and V is TRBV14; TRBD1 is a possible D gene (5 bases). V gave up 4 bases and J gave up 7 bases, with 13 bases separating them. The CDR3 totals 14 residues. CDR1 and CDR2 (germline): SGHDN, FVKESK. For the CDR3, the DNA is TGTGCCAGCAGCCGGGGCAGGGCTCGTGAAAAACTGTTTTTT. Its protein is CASSRGRAREKLFF.

The chain recombines TRBV20-1 with TRBJ2-7; 8 bases are a match to TRBD2. Per the germline V gene, CDR1 is DFQATT and CDR2 is SNEGSKA (reference sequence). This CDR3 is 11 amino acids long. The CDR3 nucleotides read TGCAGGGAGGGACTAGCCTACGAGCAGTACTTC. It encodes CREGLAYEQYF.

This CDR3 reads CASSLSVVSNQPQHF. CDR3 nucleotide sequence: TGTGCCAGCAGTTTATCGGTGGTTAGCAATCAGCCCCAGCATTTT. The V call is TRBV28, the J call TRBJ1-5, with unresolved D. CDR1 and CDR2 (germline): MDHEN, SYDVKM. V dropped 1 base and J dropped 0 bases, with 7 bases sitting between them. The CDR3 extends over 15 amino acids.

J is TRBJ1-1 and V is TRBV7-3; 9 bases are shared with TRBD1. The CDR3 is made up of 16 amino acids. In germline, CDR1 is SGHTA, CDR2 FQGTGA. After removal of 0 bases from V and 1 base from J, the junction contained 3 bases not matched to a gene. CDR3: CASSLTGTGTNTEAFF. The CDR3 DNA sequence: TGTGCCAGCAGCTTAACCGGGACAGGGACGAACACTGAAGCTTTCTTT.

V gene TRBV3-1 (or the pseudogene TRBV3-2) combines with J gene TRBJ2-3; tentative D call: TRBD2 (5 bases). This CDR3 is built from 16 residues. CDR1 LGHDT and CDR2 YNNKEL come from the germline V gene (reference sequence). Trimming pared 1 base from V and 7 bases from J, leaving 18 bases between. The chain's CDR3 is CASSQGVGSAGHTQYF. CDR3 nucleotide sequence: TGTGCCAGCAGCCAAGGGGTGGGTAGCGCCGGCCATACGCAGTATTTT.

This clone was detected a few times. The genes are TRBV10-3 and TRBJ1-2; the D is unclear. The CDR3 length is 13 residues. Germline CDR1 and CDR2: ENHRY and SYGVKD. V was cut by 8 bases and J by 0 bases, with 10 bases left in between. The CDR3 is CAIGAGANYGYTF. CDR3 nucleotides: TGTGCCATCGGCGCTGGAGCTAACTATGGCTACACCTTC.

The chain has TRBV3-1 (or the pseudogene TRBV3-2) and TRBJ1-3; D ambiguous. There are 16 residues in the CDR3. V lost 5 bases and J lost 1, with 15 bases in between. The germline V gene encodes CDR1 LGHDT and CDR2 YNNKEL (reference sequence). CDR3 bases: TGTGCCAGCAGCTACGCCGGGAGTACGTCTGGAAACACCATATATTTT. Its translation: CASSYAGSTSGNTIYF.

CDR3 nucleotides: TGTGCCAGCAGCCGTCCGACAGACTACGAGCAGTACTTC. Translated: CASSRPTDYEQYF. This chain connects TRBV5-4 to TRBJ2-7; a weak D match, TRBD1 (5 bases). The V gene's germline CDR1 is SGHNT and CDR2 YYREEE (reference sequence). Trimming removed 4 bases at V and 3 bases at J, with 11 bases between. CDR3 length equals 13 residues. Supplemented by reference TRBV5-4 and TRBJ2-7, the full variable domain reads ETGVTQSPTHLIKTRGQQVTLRCSSQSGHNTVSWYQQALGQGPQFIFQYYREEENGRGNFPPRFSGLQFPNYSSELNVNALELDDSALYLCASSRPTDYEQYFGPGTRLTVT.

The CDR3 nucleotides are TGTGCCAGCAGCCCGACTAGCGGGAACACCGGGGAGCTGTTTTTT. This encodes CASSPTSGNTGELFF. The gene calls are TRBV7-9 and TRBJ2-2, with TRBD2 identical over 9 bases. Trimming at V came to 5 bases and at J to 1 base, leaving 2 bases not matched to a gene. This CDR3 is 15 amino acids long. The germline CDR1 and CDR2 sequences are SEHNR and FQNEAQ (reference sequence). Complete variable domain (other parts from reference TRBV7-9 and TRBJ2-2): DTGVSQNPRHKITKRGQNVTFRCDPISEHNRLYWYRQTLGQGPEFLTYFQNEAQLEKSRLLSDRFSAERPKGSFSTLEIQRTEQGDSAMYLCASSPTSGNTGELFFGEGSRLTVL.